This T cell receptor beta chain was identified in a study of cytomegalovirus exposure and HLA in healthy donors. As for the study in general: A previous analysis identified 117 million unique TCR beta sequences derived from some 200 million T cells. Study-level results: Sequencing likely generated an artifact that appeared as a cluster of highly shared sequence variants. TCR beta V- and J-gene trimming was later associated with a missense DCLRE1C variant. The authors later found most CMV-associated TCR beta chains appeared HLA-restricted.

This PCR relied on a set of 60 Vbeta primers and 13 Jbeta primers. Using immunoSEQ multiplex PCR, the repertoire was profiled, and TCRdb retains in-frame clones only, with some absent. The profile covers some 150,000 clones, with roughly four fifths appearing a single time and 4.3% taken by the ten largest. A note on this clone: Its cognate antigen is unknown.

Trimming pared 1 base from V and 0 bases from J, leaving 10 bases between. Per the germline V gene, CDR1 is SEHNR and CDR2 is FQNEAQ (reference sequence). CDR3 size: 17 residues. The J gene is TRBJ2-6, the V gene TRBV7-9; tentatively, D is TRBD2 (6 bases). This clonotype was sampled from a man in his forties in good health and CMV-seronegative. The sequenced material came from PBMCs. In DNA form, the CDR3 reads TGTGCCAGCAGCTTAGGTCAGGGAGGCTCTGGGGCCAACGTCCTGACTTTC. This codes for CASSLGQGGSGANVLTF.